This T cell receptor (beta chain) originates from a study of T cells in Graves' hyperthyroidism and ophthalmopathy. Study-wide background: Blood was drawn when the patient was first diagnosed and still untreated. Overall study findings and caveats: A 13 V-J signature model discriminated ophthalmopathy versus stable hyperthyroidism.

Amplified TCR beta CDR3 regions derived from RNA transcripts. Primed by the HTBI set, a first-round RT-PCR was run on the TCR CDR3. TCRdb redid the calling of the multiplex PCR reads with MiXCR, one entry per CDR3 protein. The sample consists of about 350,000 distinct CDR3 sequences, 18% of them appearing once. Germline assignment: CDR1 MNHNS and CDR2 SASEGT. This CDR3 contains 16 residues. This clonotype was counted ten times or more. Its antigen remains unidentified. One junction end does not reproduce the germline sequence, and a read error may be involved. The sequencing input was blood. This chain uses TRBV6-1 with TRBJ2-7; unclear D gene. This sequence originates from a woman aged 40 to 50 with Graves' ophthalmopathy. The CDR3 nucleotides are TGTGCCAGTAGTGAACCTCGGGCATCGAGCTCCTACGAGCAGTACTTC. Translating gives CASSEPRASSSYEQYF.